The entry below gives a single TCR beta chain sequence along with its context. Its antigen is still unknown. This sample stems from a study of shared clonotypes between healthy human individuals. For the study at large: Sampling drew on donors who were a couple of women and three men aged 18 to 49. Three plates were used per donor for CD4 naive, three for CD4 memory, two for CD8 naive and one for CD8 memory. Study-wide results and limits: Clonotype sharing across four donors was observed for roughly 5% of naive CD4 clonotypes.

The assay was immunoSEQ multiplex PCR, and TCRdb's table has in-frame clones only and misses some. The sample contains a few million clones, around 90% of which appear only once. The CDR3 runs to 14 residues. Per germline, CDR1 SQVTM and CDR2 ANQGSEA. J gave up 3 bases and V 4 bases, and 3 bases lay outside the gene matches. Healthy and HIV-negative, the adult donors had no recent acute infections or vaccinations. The gene calls are TRBV29-1 and TRBJ2-2; 9 nucleotides align to TRBD1. This sequence originates from a young man in good health. Some clones in this sample may be carry-over from other donors' samples. Sequencing input: naive CD4+ T cells from PBMCs. Described subset: CD45RA+ positively selected. In nucleotides, the CDR3 is TGCAGCGTTGCACAGGGGGCCTACACCGGGGAGCTGTTTTTT. Its protein product is CSVAQGAYTGELFF.